This is a list of T cell receptor beta chains from one sample in a study of blood T cell repertoires in COVID-19. Some clones are missing from TCRdb's copy, which holds only in-frame ones; the method was immunoSEQ multiplex PCR. In the table there are roughly 150,000 clones, roughly 81% of which are singletons. What was sequenced was peripheral blood. The receptors originated from a woman of 80 years or more with COVID-19, enrolled during active disease. The CDR3 runs from the conserved cysteine through the conserved F or W. A D gene is named only where the DNA matches it firmly. A clone size is listed for some rows: how often the clone was seen (once, few, many), or a class if it is expanded.

J gene | V gene | clone size | D gene | CDR3 DNA | CDR3 protein
TRBJ2-7 | TRBV18 | few | - | TGTGCCAGCTCACCTTTGGGACAAAGCTCCTACGAGCAGTACTTC | CASSPLGQSSYEQYF
TRBJ1-2 | TRBV5-4 | - | - | TGTGCCAGCAGCCACGGGTCCGGACAACACTATGGCTACACCTTC | CASSHGSGQHYGYTF
TRBJ2-3 | TRBV7-9 | - | TRBD1 | TGTGCCAGCAGCCCGCGGACAGGGGGAGGGGGCACAGATACGCAGTATTTT | CASSPRTGGGGTDTQYF
TRBJ2-7 | TRBV28 | - | - | TGTGCCAGCAGTTCAGGGTCGTACGAGCAGTACTTC | CASSSGSYEQYF
TRBJ2-7 | TRBV30 | - | TRBD1 | TGTGCCTGGAGTGACCGGACAGGACTCGAGCAGTACTTC | CAWSDRTGLEQYF
TRBJ1-4 | TRBV12-3/TRBV12-4 | - | - | TGTGCCAGCAGTCATTATCACAACGAAAAACTGTTTTTT | CASSHYHNEKLFF
TRBJ2-7 | TRBV24-1 | - | TRBD1 | TGTGCCACCAGTGACTCCGGACAGGGGCGCGAGCAGTACTTC | CATSDSGQGREQYF
TRBJ1-5 | TRBV19 | - | - | TGTGCCAGTAGTTTCCCACTGGCGGGATATAGCAATCAGCCCCAGCATTTT | CASSFPLAGYSNQPQHF
TRBJ2-1 | TRBV7-3 | - | TRBD1 | TGTGCCAGCAGCTTTACAGGGGGAAGCTACAATGAGCAGTTCTTC | CASSFTGGSYNEQFF
TRBJ2-5 | TRBV6-2/TRBV6-3 | - | - | TGTGCCAGCAGTTACTCCCTGACTGGCCAAGAGACCCAGTACTTC | CASSYSLTGQETQYF
TRBJ1-1 | TRBV28 | once | TRBD1 | TGTGCCAGCAGTTCGACAGGGAAAGAAGCTTTCTTT | CASSSTGKEAFF
TRBJ1-2 | TRBV19 | - | - | TGTGCCAGTAGTAGGGTCGGTGGTGTCGCGGGGGTGAGTTATGGCTACACCTTC | CASSRVGGVAGVSYGYTF
TRBJ1-4 | TRBV9 | - | - | TGTGCCAGCAGCCCCGCCGCAGCAACTAATGAAAAACTGTTTTTT | CASSPAAATNEKLFF
TRBJ2-2 | TRBV7-9 | - | TRBD2 | TGTGCCAGCCCCATAGCGGGGGGAGCGAACACCGGGGAGCTGTTTTTT | CASPIAGGANTGELFF
TRBJ1-2 | TRBV28 | few | - | TGTGCCAGCACCTCCAGCGGGGGCTGGGGCTATGGCTACACCTTC | CASTSSGGWGYGYTF
TRBJ2-7 | TRBV5-8 | once | - | TGTGCCAGCAGCTTCAGGGGGGATTCCTACGAGCAGTACTTC | CASSFRGDSYEQYF
TRBJ1-2 | TRBV5-5 | - | TRBD1 | TGTGCCAGCAGCCTTGCTCACTCCGGGACAGGGCGAGGCTACACCTTC | CASSLAHSGTGRGYTF
TRBJ2-1 | TRBV2 | - | - | TGTGCCAGCAGTGAGGGGCCTGAGCAGTTCTTC | CASSEGPEQFF
TRBJ1-5 | TRBV2 | - | TRBD1 | TGTGCCAGCAGTGGACAGGGGCATTCCCACCAGCCCCAGCATTTT | CASSGQGHSHQPQHF
TRBJ2-2 | TRBV25-1 | - | - | TGTGCCAGCAGTGAATATGGGCAGTACACCGGGGAGCTGTTTTTT | CASSEYGQYTGELFF